The 27 T cell receptor beta chains given below trace back to one sample, sequenced in a study of shared clonotypes between healthy human individuals. Libraries were prepared by immunoSEQ multiplex PCR; TCRdb keeps only in-frame clonotypes and omits some of them. The sample carries 450,000 to 500,000 clones, about 85% recorded once. The sequencing sample was made of PBMCs. The receptors here all came from a woman aged 40 to 55 in good health. Some clones in this sample may be carry-over from other donors' samples.

The CDR3 nucleotides are TGTGCCAGCAGCCAGACAATAGACAGGAACACTGAAGCTTTCTTT. Its protein is CASSQTIDRNTEAFF. The chain couples TRBV14 to TRBJ1-1; TRBD1 might be the D (5 bases). Trimming removed 3 bases from V and 1 base from J, with 12 bases in between. The CDR3 extends over 15 amino acids. The V gene's germline CDR1 is SGHDN and CDR2 FVKESK.

V gene TRBV5-4 combines with J gene TRBJ2-3; TRBD2 matches 9 bases. This CDR3 has 14 amino acids. V lost 5 bases to trimming and J lost 4 bases; unmatched junction nucleotides: 5. The germline V gene has CDR1 SGHNT and CDR2 YYREEE (reference sequence). Written as DNA, the CDR3 is TGTGCCAGCAGGTGGACTAGCGAGGCAGATACGCAGTATTTT. This sequence encodes CASRWTSEADTQYF.

The chain has TRBV11-2 and TRBJ2-1, with a tentative D call TRBD2 (6 bases). Trimming shortened V by 5 bases and J by 0 bases, and 8 bases separated the two germline ends. The CDR3 has 14 residues. Germline CDR1 reads SGHAT; CDR2 reads FQNNGV. CDR3 nucleotide sequence: TGTGCCAGCAGCCGGGGGAGCTCCTACAATGAGCAGTTCTTC. It codes for CASSRGSSYNEQFF.

The J gene is TRBJ2-1, the V gene TRBV6-5; D remains ambiguous. This CDR3 is 11 amino acids long. V was clipped by 0 bases and J by 10 bases, with 4 bases between them. CDR1 is MNHEY, CDR2 SVGAGI, per germline. CDR3 coding DNA: TGTGCCAGCAGTTACTCTGGGGAGCAGTTCTTC. Translated: CASSYSGEQFF.

This clone was counted ten times or more. The sample has other DNA sequences that encode this CDR3 too. The chain is built from TRBV19 and TRBJ2-2; no clear D gene. The CDR3 has 12 amino acids. Germline V CDR1 and CDR2: LNHDA, SQIVND (reference sequence). The ends were cut back, 4 bases at V and 7 bases at J, with 7 bases in the middle. The DNA for the CDR3 is TGTGCCAGTAGTACATTCGTCGGGGAGCTGTTTTTT. Protein sequence: CASSTFVGELFF. Variable domain in full (rest from reference TRBV19 and TRBJ2-2): DGGITQSPKYLFRKEGQNVTLSCEQNLNHDAMYWYRQDPGQGLRLIYYSQIVNDFQKGDIAEGYSVSREKKESFPLTVTSAQKNPTAFYLCASSTFVGELFFGEGSRLTVL.

CDR3 region: CANLANTEAFF. CDR3 sequence (DNA): TGTGCCAACCTAGCGAACACTGAAGCTTTCTTT. The chain links TRBV2 to TRBJ1-1; D unclear. Trimming stripped 10 bases from V and 1 base from J, with 7 bases between. The V gene's germline CDR1 is SNHLY and CDR2 FYNNEI. The CDR3 is 11 amino acids.

The rearrangement joins TRBV5-8 to TRBJ1-5; 9 nucleotides match TRBD1. The CDR3 contains 15 residues. The J segment lost 2 bases and the V segment lost 3 bases, leaving 3 bases of the junction unmatched. Germline CDR1 SGHTS, CDR2 YDEGEE. CDR3 sequence (DNA): TGTGCCAGCAGCTCGGGACAGGGTGGCAATCAGCCCCAGCATTTT. Protein sequence: CASSSGQGGNQPQHF.

This chain links TRBV19 with TRBJ1-1, with 7 bases aligning to TRBD1. CDR3 size: 14 residues. V shed 3 bases and J 1 base; nucleotides not matched to a gene: 2. The germline V gene encodes CDR1 LNHDA and CDR2 SQIVND (reference sequence). CDR3 protein: CASSINRGNTEAFF. CDR3 coding DNA: TGTGCCAGTAGTATCAACAGGGGGAACACTGAAGCTTTCTTT.

The chain employs TRBV2 and TRBJ2-2; 8 nucleotides align to TRBD2. The CDR3 runs to 15 residues. CDR1 and CDR2 (germline): SNHLY, FYNNEI. The junction had 11 bases not matched to a gene; V was cut back by 7 bases and J by 7 bases. CDR3 bases: TGTGCCAGCAAGTATGAAGCGGGAGCTGTCGGGGAGCTGTTTTTT. It yields the protein CASKYEAGAVGELFF.

V usage is TRBV5-1 and J usage is TRBJ2-3; 8 nucleotides match TRBD1. The ends lost 0 bases at V and 2 bases at J; junction bases unmatched: 5. The CDR3 is 16 amino acids. Germline CDR1 and CDR2: SGHRS and YFSETQ. The CDR3 loop is CASSLGRGRYTDTQYF. For the CDR3, the DNA is TGCGCCAGCAGCTTGGGCAGGGGGCGATACACAGATACGCAGTATTTT. The full variable domain, rest sourced from reference TRBV5-1 and TRBJ2-3, is KAGVTQTPRYLIKTRGQQVTLSCSPISGHRSVSWYQQTPGQGLQFLFEYFSETQRNKGNFPGRFSGRQFSNSRSEMNVSTLELGDSALYLCASSLGRGRYTDTQYFGPGTRLTVL.

Worth noting for this clone: One base separates it from a far larger clone, so it is likely a read error. At the DNA level, this CDR3 is encoded by other sequences in the same sample as well. The chain is built from TRBV19 and TRBJ1-2; unclear D gene. This CDR3 comprises 15 residues. Germline V CDR1 and CDR2: LNHDA, SQIVND (reference sequence). In DNA form, the CDR3 reads TGTGCCAGTACCCCCCTTGAGACGGGGATAGAGGGCTACACCTTT. Translated, it gives CASTPLETGIEGYTF.

The chain combines TRBV2 with TRBJ2-1, with D uncertain. Trimming pared 3 bases from V and 0 bases from J, leaving 6 bases between. Germline V gives CDR1 SNHLY, CDR2 FYNNEI. This CDR3 is built from 14 residues. In nucleotides, the CDR3 is TGTGCCAGCAGTGAGTCTAGCTCCTACAATGAGCAGTTCTTC. Protein: CASSESSSYNEQFF.

The rearrangement joins TRBV30 to TRBJ2-2; the D gene is possibly TRBD2 (5 bases). With 7 bases removed from V and 3 bases from J, the gap between germline ends came to 15 bases. Looked up from germline, CDR1 is GTSNPN and CDR2 is SVGIG (reference sequence). This CDR3 has 14 amino acids. The CDR3 reads CASGRTADTGELFF. DNA for the CDR3: TGTGCCTCCGGCCGTACAGCGGACACCGGGGAGCTGTTTTTT. The full variable domain, in which reference TRBV30 and TRBJ2-2 provide the parts outside the CDR3, is SQTIHQWPATLVQPVGSPLSLECTVEGTSNPNLYWYRQAAGRGLQLLFYSVGIGQISSEVPQNLSASRPQDRQFILSSKKLLLSDSGFYLCASGRTADTGELFFGEGSRLTVL.

The gene calls are TRBV6-6 and TRBJ2-3; 11 positions match TRBD2. Unmatched junction bases numbered 14, after V lost 10 bases and J lost 8 bases. The germline gives CDR1 MNHNY, CDR2 SVGAGI (reference sequence). The CDR3 covers 15 residues. The CDR3 DNA follows: TGTGCCACCTCAGAAATAGCGGGAGGGCCAGTTACGCAGTATTTT. Its translation: CATSEIAGGPVTQYF.

The rearrangement uses TRBV29-1 and TRBJ1-3, with unresolved D. Trimming shortened V by 3 bases and J by 4 bases, and 13 bases separated the two germline ends. Germline values: CDR1 SQVTM, CDR2 ANQGSEA. The CDR3 runs 14 residues. CDR3 residues: CSVDPGMRGNTIYF. In DNA form, the CDR3 reads TGCAGCGTTGATCCGGGGATGAGAGGAAACACCATATATTTT.

This clone has only one observation. The gene calls are TRBV5-4 and TRBJ2-6; D uncertain. The CDR3 sequence is 16 residues long. Trimming left V 0 bases short and J 1 base short, with 8 bases between. The germline V gene encodes CDR1 SGHNT and CDR2 YYREEE (reference sequence). The chain's CDR3 is CASSLDPGSGANVLTF. CDR3 DNA: TGTGCCAGCAGCTTGGACCCCGGATCTGGGGCCAACGTCCTGACTTTC.

The J gene is TRBJ2-1, the V gene TRBV29-1, with D possibly matching TRBD2 (6 bases). This CDR3 is 12 amino acids long. CDR1 and CDR2 from the germline V gene are SQVTM and ANQGSEA. Trimming took off 7 bases at V and 8 bases at J, with 15 bases between the two ends. The CDR3 spells CSGRENSDEQFF. The CDR3 nucleotides are TGCAGCGGGCGGGAAAACTCGGATGAGCAGTTCTTC.

This chain connects TRBV28 to TRBJ2-7; weak D call: TRBD1 (6 bases). The germline V gene has CDR1 MDHEN and CDR2 SYDVKM. Trimming left V 6 bases short and J 6 bases short, with 9 bases between. CDR3 length: 11 amino acids. The CDR3 loop is CASRGDTEQYF. CDR3 DNA: TGTGCCAGCAGGGGGGACACCGAGCAGTACTTC.

J is TRBJ2-7 and V is TRBV27; unclear D gene. This CDR3 has 16 residues. V was clipped by 5 bases and J by 0 bases, with 17 bases between them. Germline CDR1 is MNHEY and CDR2 is SMNVEV (reference sequence). Here the CDR3 reads CASSPNWAADSYEQYF. As DNA, the CDR3 is TGTGCCAGCAGTCCGAACTGGGCGGCAGACTCCTACGAGCAGTACTTC.

The chain employs TRBV6-5 and TRBJ1-2, with a weak D call TRBD1 (5 bases). This CDR3 is 13 amino acids long. V shed 4 bases and J shed 7 bases, with 13 bases lying between them. Germline lookup yields CDR1 MNHEY and CDR2 SVGAGI. Here the CDR3 reads CASSLAEGSGYTF. The CDR3 DNA is TGTGCCAGCAGTTTAGCTGAGGGGTCTGGCTACACCTTC.

V usage is TRBV7-9 and J usage is TRBJ2-7; 11 bases are shared with TRBD2. Germline V CDR1 and CDR2: SEHNR, FQNEAQ (reference sequence). Trimming at V came to 6 bases and at J to 6 bases, leaving 13 bases not matched to a gene. The CDR3 sequence is 16 residues long. CDR3 nucleotide sequence: TGTGCCAGCAGTGGGTTCGGACTAGCGGGCTCCGGCGAGCAGTACTTC. Encoded protein: CASSGFGLAGSGEQYF.

The CDR3 here is CASSLAGLAAYNEQFF. The CDR3 coding sequence is TGTGCCAGCAGCTTAGCGGGACTAGCTGCCTACAATGAGCAGTTCTTC. V usage is TRBV7-2 and J usage is TRBJ2-1, with 9 positions matching TRBD2. The V gene end was trimmed by 0 bases and the J gene end by 2 bases; junction bases not matched to a gene: 2. The CDR3 has 16 amino acids. Germline CDR1 SGHTA, CDR2 FQGNSA.

The chain links TRBV27 to TRBJ2-7, with D possibly called TRBD1 or TRBD2 (6 bases each). Germline V gene data show CDR1 as MNHEY and CDR2 as SMNVEV (reference sequence). The CDR3 is made up of 17 amino acids. Trimming took 0 bases from V and 6 from J, leaving 21 bases between them. DNA of the CDR3: TGTGCCAGCAGTTTATCGGGGGGTTGGGGACAAAGAGGCGAGCAGTACTTC. It specifies CASSLSGGWGQRGEQYF.

Comments on this clone: Other DNA sequences in this sample translate to the same CDR3. The genes are TRBV5-1 and TRBJ2-3, with D hard to call. Looked up from germline, CDR1 is SGHRS and CDR2 is YFSETQ. The V and J ends lost 0 bases and 2 bases respectively, with 7 bases between them. The CDR3 is 14 amino acids. CDR3 amino acids: CASSLGGPTDTQYF. The CDR3 bases are TGCGCCAGCAGCTTGGGCGGACCCACAGATACGCAGTATTTT.

The chain couples TRBV4-2 to TRBJ2-1; D gene uncertain. Trimming took off 0 bases at V and 6 bases at J, with 12 bases between the two ends. CDR1 and CDR2 from the germline V gene are LGHNA and YNFKEQ. This CDR3 is built from 15 residues. Here the CDR3 reads CASSQDEWGANEQFF. For the CDR3, the DNA is TGTGCCAGCAGCCAAGACGAATGGGGTGCCAATGAGCAGTTCTTC.

This chain links TRBV5-1 with TRBJ1-3; D unresolved. The germline V and J ends were trimmed by 4 bases and 4 bases, with 12 bases remaining between them. This CDR3 contains 14 residues. Germline V CDR1 and CDR2: SGHRS, YFSETQ. CDR3 amino acids: CASSPIGKGNTIYF. The CDR3, as DNA: TGCGCCAGCAGCCCCATTGGGAAAGGAAACACCATATATTTT. Together with reference TRBV5-1 and TRBJ1-3, the CDR3 gives the full variable domain: KAGVTQTPRYLIKTRGQQVTLSCSPISGHRSVSWYQQTPGQGLQFLFEYFSETQRNKGNFPGRFSGRQFSNSRSEMNVSTLELGDSALYLCASSPIGKGNTIYFGEGSWLTVV.

As regards this clone: A read error may explain this, as a much larger clone is one base away. This rearrangement joins TRBV11-3 to TRBJ2-7; D uncertain. CDR1 and CDR2 from the germline V gene are SGHNT and YENEEA. This CDR3 region has 15 residues. The V end was cut by 6 bases, the J end by 4 bases, with 19 bases between. The CDR3 loop reads CASRPTWLFPYEQYF. CDR3 sequence (DNA): TGTGCCAGCAGACCGACATGGCTTTTCCCATACGAGCAGTACTTC.